The entry below describes one T cell receptor (beta chain). V was cut by 0 bases and J by 0 bases, with 17 bases left in between. Germline V gives CDR1 MDHEN, CDR2 SYDVKM. The CDR3 runs 19 residues. The data were produced by immunoSEQ multiplex PCR, yet TCRdb's version contains in-frame clones alone and is incomplete. The table records around 24,000 clones, 86% of them present only once. This sample was taken from a study of T cell changes during pregnancy in multiple sclerosis. The sequencing used CD8+ T cells from peripheral blood mononuclear cells, collected in the first trimester of pregnancy. The receptor was derived from a female donor in good health, enrolled as a control in a pregnancy study. This chain connects TRBV28 to TRBJ1-4; no clear D gene. The CDR3 sequence: CASSLWYTEYDSTNEKLFF. CDR3 DNA sequence: TGTGCCAGCAGTTTATGGTACACCGAATACGACTCAACTAATGAAAAACTGTTTTTT.